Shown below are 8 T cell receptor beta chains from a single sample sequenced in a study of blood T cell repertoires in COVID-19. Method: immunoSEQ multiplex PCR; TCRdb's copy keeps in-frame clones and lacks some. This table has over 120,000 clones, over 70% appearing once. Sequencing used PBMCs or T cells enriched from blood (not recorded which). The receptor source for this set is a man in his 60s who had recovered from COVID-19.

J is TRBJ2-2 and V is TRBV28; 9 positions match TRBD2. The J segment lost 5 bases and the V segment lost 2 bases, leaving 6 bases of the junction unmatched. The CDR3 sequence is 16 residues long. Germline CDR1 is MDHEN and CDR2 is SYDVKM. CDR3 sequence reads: CASSLSAGGRTGELFF. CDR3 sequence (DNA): TGTGCCAGCAGTTTAAGTGCGGGGGGGCGAACCGGGGAGCTGTTTTTT.

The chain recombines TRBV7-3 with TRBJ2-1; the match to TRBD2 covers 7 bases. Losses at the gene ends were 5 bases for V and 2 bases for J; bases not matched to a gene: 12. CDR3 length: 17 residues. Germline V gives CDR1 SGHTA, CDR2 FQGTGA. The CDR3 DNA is TGTGCCAGCAGCCCAAATCGAGCGGGACCGGCCTACAATGAGCAGTTCTTC. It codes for CASSPNRAGPAYNEQFF. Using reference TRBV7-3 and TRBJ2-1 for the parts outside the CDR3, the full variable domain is GAGVSQTPSNKVTEKGKYVELRCDPISGHTALYWYRQSLGQGPEFLIYFQGTGAADDSGLPNDRFFAVRPEGSVSTLKIQRTERGDSAVYLCASSPNRAGPAYNEQFFGPGTRLTVL.

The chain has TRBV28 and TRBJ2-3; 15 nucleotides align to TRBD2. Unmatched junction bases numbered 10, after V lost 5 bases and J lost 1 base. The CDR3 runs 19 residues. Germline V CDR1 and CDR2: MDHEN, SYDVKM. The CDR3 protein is CASSPGLAGGQFGTDTQYF. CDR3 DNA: TGTGCCAGCAGTCCCGGACTAGCGGGAGGGCAGTTTGGCACAGATACGCAGTATTTT.

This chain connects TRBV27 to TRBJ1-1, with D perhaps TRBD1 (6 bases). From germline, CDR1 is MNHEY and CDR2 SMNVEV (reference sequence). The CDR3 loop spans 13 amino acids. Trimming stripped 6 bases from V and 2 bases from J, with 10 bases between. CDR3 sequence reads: CASRGTPNTEAFF. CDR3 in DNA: TGTGCCAGCAGGGGGACACCAAACACTGAAGCTTTCTTT.

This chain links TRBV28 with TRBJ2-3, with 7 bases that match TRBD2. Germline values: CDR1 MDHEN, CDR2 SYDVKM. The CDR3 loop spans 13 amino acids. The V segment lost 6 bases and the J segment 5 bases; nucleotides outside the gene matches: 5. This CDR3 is CASSGLVEDTQYF. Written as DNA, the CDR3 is TGTGCCAGCAGCGGACTAGTGGAAGATACGCAGTATTTT.

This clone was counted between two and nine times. The chain's CDR3 is CASRLLQGGGTEAFF. The DNA for the CDR3 is TGTGCCAGCAGACTTCTACAGGGGGGTGGCACTGAAGCTTTCTTT. The chain couples TRBV2 to TRBJ1-1; TRBD1 agrees at 8 bases. CDR1 is SNHLY, CDR2 FYNNEI, per germline. The length of the CDR3 is 15 residues. J was trimmed by 4 bases and V by 6 bases; bases with no gene match: 10.

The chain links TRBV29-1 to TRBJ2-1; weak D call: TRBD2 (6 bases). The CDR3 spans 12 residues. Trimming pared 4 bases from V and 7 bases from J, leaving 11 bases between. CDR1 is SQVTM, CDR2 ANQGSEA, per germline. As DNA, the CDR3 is TGCAGCGTTGTAAGGGCGGGGAATGAGCAGTTCTTC. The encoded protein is CSVVRAGNEQFF.

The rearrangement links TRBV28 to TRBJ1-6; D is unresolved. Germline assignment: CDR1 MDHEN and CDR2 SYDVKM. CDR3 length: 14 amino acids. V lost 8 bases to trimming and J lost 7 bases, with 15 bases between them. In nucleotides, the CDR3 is TGTGCCAGCTCTACCCCCCAACTGAATTCACCCCTCCACTTT. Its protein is CASSTPQLNSPLHF.